This TCR beta chain comes out of a study of identical twins. This clonotype was recorded once. TCRdb called the 5' RACE reads again in MiXCR, with one record for every CDR3 protein. The sample shows around 240,000 distinct CDR3 sequences, approximately 10% of them seen only once. The germline V gene has CDR1 SGHTA and CDR2 FQGNSA. V trimming: 0 bases; J trimming: 5 bases; junction bases outside the gene matches: 5. The CDR3 has 16 amino acids. Source material: memory T cells sorted from blood. J is TRBJ2-5 and V is TRBV7-2; 11 bases match TRBD2. This receptor was identified in a man between 50 and 59 years old in good health. CDR3 sequence (DNA): TGTGCCAGCAGCTTAGCCGGGACTAGCGGACGGGAGACCCAGTACTTC. Encoded protein: CASSLAGTSGRETQYF.